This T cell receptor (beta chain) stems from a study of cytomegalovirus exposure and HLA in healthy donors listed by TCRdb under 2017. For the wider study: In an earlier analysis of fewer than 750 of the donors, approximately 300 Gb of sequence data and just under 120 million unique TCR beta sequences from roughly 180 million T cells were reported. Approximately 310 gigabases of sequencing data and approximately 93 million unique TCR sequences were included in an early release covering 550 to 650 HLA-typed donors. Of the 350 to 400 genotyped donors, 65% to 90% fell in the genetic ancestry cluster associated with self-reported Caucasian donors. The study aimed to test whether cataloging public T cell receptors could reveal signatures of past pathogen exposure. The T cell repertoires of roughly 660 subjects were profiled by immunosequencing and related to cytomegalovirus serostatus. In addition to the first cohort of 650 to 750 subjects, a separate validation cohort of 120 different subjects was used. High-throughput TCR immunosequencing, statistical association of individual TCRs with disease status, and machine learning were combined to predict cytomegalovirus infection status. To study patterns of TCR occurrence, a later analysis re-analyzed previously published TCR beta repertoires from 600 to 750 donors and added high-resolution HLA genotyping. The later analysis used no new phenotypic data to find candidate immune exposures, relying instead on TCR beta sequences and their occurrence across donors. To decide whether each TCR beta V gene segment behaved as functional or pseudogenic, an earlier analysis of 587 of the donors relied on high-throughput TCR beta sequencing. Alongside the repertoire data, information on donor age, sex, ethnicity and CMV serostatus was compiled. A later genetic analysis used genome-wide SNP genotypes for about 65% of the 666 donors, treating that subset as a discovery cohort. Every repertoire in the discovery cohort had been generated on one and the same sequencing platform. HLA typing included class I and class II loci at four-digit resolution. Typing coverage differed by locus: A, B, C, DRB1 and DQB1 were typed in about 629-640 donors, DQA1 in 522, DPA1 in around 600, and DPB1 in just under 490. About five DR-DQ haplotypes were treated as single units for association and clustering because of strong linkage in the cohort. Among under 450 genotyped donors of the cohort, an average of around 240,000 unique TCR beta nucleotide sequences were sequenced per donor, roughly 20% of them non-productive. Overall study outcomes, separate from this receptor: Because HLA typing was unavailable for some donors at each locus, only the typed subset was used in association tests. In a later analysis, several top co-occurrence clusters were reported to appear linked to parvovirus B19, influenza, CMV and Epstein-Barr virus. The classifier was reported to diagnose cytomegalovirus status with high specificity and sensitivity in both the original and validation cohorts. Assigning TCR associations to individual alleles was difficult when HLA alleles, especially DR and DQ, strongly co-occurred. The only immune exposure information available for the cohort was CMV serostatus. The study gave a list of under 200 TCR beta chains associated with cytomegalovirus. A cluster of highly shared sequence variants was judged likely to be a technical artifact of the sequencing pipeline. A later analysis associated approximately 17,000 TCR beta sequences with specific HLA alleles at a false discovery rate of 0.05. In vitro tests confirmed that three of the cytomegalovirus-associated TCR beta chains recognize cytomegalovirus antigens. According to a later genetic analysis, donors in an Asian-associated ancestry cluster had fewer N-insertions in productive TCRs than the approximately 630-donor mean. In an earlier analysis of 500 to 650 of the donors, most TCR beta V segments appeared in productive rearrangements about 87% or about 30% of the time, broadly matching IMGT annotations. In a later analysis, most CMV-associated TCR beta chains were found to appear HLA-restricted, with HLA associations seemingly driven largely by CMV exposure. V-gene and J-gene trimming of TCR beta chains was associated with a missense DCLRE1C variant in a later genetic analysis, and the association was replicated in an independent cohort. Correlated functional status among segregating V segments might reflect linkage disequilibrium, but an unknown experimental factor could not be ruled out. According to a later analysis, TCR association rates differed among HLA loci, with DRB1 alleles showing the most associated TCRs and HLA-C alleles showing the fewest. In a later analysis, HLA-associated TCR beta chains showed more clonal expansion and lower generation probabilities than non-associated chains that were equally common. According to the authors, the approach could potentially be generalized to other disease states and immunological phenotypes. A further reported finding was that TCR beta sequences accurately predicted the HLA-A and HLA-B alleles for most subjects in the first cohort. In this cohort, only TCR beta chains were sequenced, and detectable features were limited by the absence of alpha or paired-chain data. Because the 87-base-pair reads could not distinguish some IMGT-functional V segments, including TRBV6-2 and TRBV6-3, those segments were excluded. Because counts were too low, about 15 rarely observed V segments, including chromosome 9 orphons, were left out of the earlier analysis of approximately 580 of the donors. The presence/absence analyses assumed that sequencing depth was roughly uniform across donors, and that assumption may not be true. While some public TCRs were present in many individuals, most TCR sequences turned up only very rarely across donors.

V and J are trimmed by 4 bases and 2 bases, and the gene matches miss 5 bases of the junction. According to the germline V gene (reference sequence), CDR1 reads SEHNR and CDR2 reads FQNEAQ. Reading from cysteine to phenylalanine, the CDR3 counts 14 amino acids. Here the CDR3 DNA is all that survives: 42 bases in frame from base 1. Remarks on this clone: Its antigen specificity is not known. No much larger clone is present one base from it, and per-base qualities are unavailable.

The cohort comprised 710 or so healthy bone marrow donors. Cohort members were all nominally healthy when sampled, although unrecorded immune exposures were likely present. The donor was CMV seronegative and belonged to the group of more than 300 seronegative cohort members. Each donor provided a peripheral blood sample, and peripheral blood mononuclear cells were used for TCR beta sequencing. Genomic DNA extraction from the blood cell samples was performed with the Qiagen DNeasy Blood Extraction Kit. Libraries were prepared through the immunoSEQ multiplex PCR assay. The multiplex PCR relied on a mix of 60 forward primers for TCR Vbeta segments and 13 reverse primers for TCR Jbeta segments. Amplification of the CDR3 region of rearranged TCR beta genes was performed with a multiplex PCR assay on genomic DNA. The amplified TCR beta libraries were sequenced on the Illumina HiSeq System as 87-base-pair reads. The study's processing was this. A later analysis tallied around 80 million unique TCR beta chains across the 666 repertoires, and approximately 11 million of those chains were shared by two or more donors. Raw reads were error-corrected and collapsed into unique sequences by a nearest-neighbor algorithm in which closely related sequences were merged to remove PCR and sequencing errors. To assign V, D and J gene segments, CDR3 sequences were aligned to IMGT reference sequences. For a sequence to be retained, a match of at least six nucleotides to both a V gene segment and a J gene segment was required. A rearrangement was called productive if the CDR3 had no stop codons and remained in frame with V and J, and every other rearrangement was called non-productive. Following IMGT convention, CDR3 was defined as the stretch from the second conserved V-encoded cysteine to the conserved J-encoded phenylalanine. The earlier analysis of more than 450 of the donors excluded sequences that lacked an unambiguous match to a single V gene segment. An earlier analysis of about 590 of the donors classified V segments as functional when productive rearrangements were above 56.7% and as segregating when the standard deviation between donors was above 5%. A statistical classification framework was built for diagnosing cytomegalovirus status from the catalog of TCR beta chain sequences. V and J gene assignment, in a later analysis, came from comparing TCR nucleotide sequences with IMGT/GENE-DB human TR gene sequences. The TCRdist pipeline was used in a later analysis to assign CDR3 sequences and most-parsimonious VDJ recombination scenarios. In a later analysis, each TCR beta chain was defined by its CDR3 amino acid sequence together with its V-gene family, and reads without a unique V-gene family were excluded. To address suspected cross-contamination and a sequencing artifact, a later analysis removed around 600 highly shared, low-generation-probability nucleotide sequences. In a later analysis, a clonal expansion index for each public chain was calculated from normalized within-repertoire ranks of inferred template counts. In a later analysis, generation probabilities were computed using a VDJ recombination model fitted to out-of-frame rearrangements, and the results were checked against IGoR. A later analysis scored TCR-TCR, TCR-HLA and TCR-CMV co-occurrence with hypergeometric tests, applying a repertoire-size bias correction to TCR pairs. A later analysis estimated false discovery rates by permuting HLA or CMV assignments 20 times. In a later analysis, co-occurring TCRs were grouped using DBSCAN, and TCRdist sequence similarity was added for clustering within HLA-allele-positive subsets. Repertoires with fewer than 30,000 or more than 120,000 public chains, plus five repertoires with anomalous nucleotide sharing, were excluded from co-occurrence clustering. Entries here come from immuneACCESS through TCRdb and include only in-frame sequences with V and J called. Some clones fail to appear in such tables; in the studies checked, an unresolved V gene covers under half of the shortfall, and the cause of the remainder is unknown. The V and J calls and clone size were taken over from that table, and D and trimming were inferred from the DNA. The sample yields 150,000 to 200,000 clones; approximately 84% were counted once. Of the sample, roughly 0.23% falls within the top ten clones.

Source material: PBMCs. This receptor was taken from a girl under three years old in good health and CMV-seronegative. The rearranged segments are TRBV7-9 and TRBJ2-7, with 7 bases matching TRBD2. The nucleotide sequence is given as TGTGCCAGCAGCTCCTGGCGGGAGACCTACGAGCAGTACTTC. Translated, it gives CASSSWRETYEQYF.